These 25 T cell receptor beta chains came from one sample sequenced in a study of control samples from healthy donors and cancer patients. Assay used: immunoSEQ multiplex PCR; TCRdb lists only in-frame clones, some missing. The table has about 170,000 clones, about 94% seen once. The sequenced sample was blood. Receptors originate from a woman in her sixties in good health.

Details on this clone: The sample carries other DNA sequences with the same CDR3. This chain links TRBV20-1 with TRBJ2-5; D is undetermined. V lost 4 bases, J lost 0 bases, and 3 bases lay in between. The CDR3 has 11 residues. CDR1 is DFQATT and CDR2 is SNEGSKA in the germline V gene (reference sequence). The CDR3, as DNA: TGCAGTGCTATCTACCAAGAGACCCAGTACTTC. It yields the protein CSAIYQETQYF.

J is TRBJ2-1 and V is TRBV5-1, with 14 bases fitting TRBD2. The V gene end was trimmed by 2 bases and the J gene end by 8 bases; junction bases not matched to a gene: 6. Germline lookup yields CDR1 SGHRS and CDR2 YFSETQ. There are 16 residues in the CDR3. The CDR3 loop reads CASSFGGTSGGYEQFF. CDR3 sequence (DNA): TGCGCCAGCAGCTTCGGTGGGACTAGCGGGGGCTATGAGCAGTTCTTC.

The V and J genes are TRBV4-1 and TRBJ2-7; TRBD1 is a possible D gene (6 bases). Germline V gene lookup returns CDR1 MGHRA and CDR2 YSYEKL. The CDR3 totals 15 residues. Between the trimmed V and J ends, which lost 4 bases and 7 bases, there was a span of 20 bases. The CDR3 protein is CASSPGTPSGEEQYF. In DNA, the CDR3 is TGCGCCAGCAGCCCTGGGACACCCAGCGGTGAGGAGCAGTACTTC.

The rearrangement joins TRBV14 to TRBJ1-1, with 7 bases identical to TRBD1. CDR1 and CDR2 from the germline V gene are SGHDN and FVKESK. The CDR3 spans 15 residues. The trim removed 1 base at V and 3 bases at J, leaving 5 bases unmatched. The CDR3 protein is CASSQVRGGDTEAFF. CDR3 in DNA: TGTGCCAGCAGCCAAGTGCGAGGGGGCGACACTGAAGCTTTCTTT.

The rearrangement links TRBV27 to TRBJ2-1; possible D gene TRBD1, 6 bases. Germline CDR1 reads MNHEY; CDR2 reads SMNVEV (reference sequence). The CDR3 consists of 13 residues. V lost 6 bases and J 10 bases, leaving 16 bases between the germline ends. The CDR3 loop reads CASSDNDRMEQFF. The CDR3 DNA is TGTGCCAGCAGCGACAACGACAGGATGGAGCAGTTCTTC.

The J gene is TRBJ2-5, the V gene TRBV9; 10 bases fit TRBD2. Per germline, CDR1 SGDLS and CDR2 YYNGEE. The CDR3 totals 18 residues. Trimming took 4 bases from V and 1 from J; bases not matched to a gene: 13. CDR3 DNA sequence: TGTGCCAGCAGCAAAGCGGGGGCTAGCGGGGGCCCCCAAGAGACCCAGTACTTC. Its translation is CASSKAGASGGPQETQYF.

J is TRBJ2-3 and V is TRBV10-3; a possible D gene is TRBD2 (6 bases). From germline, CDR1 is ENHRY and CDR2 SYGVKD. Between the trimmed V and J ends, which lost 5 bases and 5 bases, there was a span of 20 bases. CDR3 length equals 16 residues. CDR3 sequence (DNA): TGTGCCATCAGTCCCACTAGTACCGGGGGATTAGATACGCAGTATTTT. Amino acid sequence: CAISPTSTGGLDTQYF.

The chain employs TRBV6-4 and TRBJ2-1, with D perhaps TRBD2 (6 bases). The CDR3 has 16 residues. The germline V gene encodes CDR1 MRHNA and CDR2 SNTAGT. Trimming shortened V by 0 bases and J by 3 bases, and 12 bases separated the two germline ends. The CDR3 DNA reads as TGTGCCAGCAGTGACTCTGGGGGGTTCCGCTACAATGAGCAGTTCTTC. Translation gives CASSDSGGFRYNEQFF.

The chain links TRBV7-8 to TRBJ2-2, with D possibly being TRBD2 (5 bases). The CDR3 is 14 residues long. From germline, CDR1 is SGHVS and CDR2 FQNEAQ. V was cut by 5 bases and J by 6 bases, with 13 bases left in between. The CDR3 reads CASSAGLTAGELFF. CDR3 nucleotide sequence: TGTGCCAGCAGCGCGGGCCTAACGGCCGGGGAGCTGTTTTTT.

The sample holds one count of this clone. Here the CDR3 reads CASSLGGSGNTIYF. As DNA, the CDR3 is TGTGCCAGCAGTCTAGGAGGGTCTGGAAACACCATATATTTT. The genes are TRBV25-1 and TRBJ1-3; D not certain. The V end lost 5 bases, the J end lost 1 base, and 9 bases lay between the germline ends. This CDR3 spans 14 amino acids. Germline V CDR1 and CDR2: MGHDK, SYGVNS.

The chain is built from TRBV7-8 and TRBJ1-3; 7 bases fit TRBD1. CDR1 is SGHVS, CDR2 FQNEAQ, per germline. The trim removed 4 bases at V and 0 bases at J, leaving 9 bases unmatched. The CDR3 extends over 17 amino acids. CDR3 region: CASSSNPGQNSGNTIYF. The CDR3 DNA sequence: TGTGCCAGCAGCTCTAATCCGGGACAGAACTCTGGAAACACCATATATTTT. Supplemented by reference TRBV7-8 and TRBJ1-3, the full variable domain reads GAGVSQSPRYKVAKRGQDVALRCDPISGHVSLFWYQQALGQGPEFLTYFQNEAQLDKSGLPSDRFFAERPEGSVSTLKIQRTQQEDSAVYLCASSSNPGQNSGNTIYFGEGSWLTVV.

This clone was seen once. CDR3 region: CASSLGTRGTEAFF. CDR3 nucleotide sequence: TGTGCCAGCAGCTTGGGGACACGGGGCACTGAAGCTTTCTTT. The chain recombines TRBV5-4 with TRBJ1-1; perhaps TRBD1 as D (5 bases). This CDR3 comprises 14 residues. Trimming removed 0 bases from V and 4 bases from J, with 10 bases in between. In germline, CDR1 is SGHNT, CDR2 YYREEE (reference sequence). Full variable domain (remainder filled in from reference TRBV5-4 and TRBJ1-1): ETGVTQSPTHLIKTRGQQVTLRCSSQSGHNTVSWYQQALGQGPQFIFQYYREEENGRGNFPPRFSGLQFPNYSSELNVNALELDDSALYLCASSLGTRGTEAFFGQGTRLTVV.

This CDR3 reads CASSDNASGGSTDTQYF. As DNA, the CDR3 is TGTGCCAGCAGTGACAATGCTAGCGGGGGGAGCACAGATACGCAGTATTTT. The V and J genes are TRBV6-1 and TRBJ2-3, with TRBD2 matching over 11 bases. The CDR3 totals 17 residues. CDR1 is MNHNS and CDR2 is SASEGT in the germline V gene. Trimming took 3 bases from V and 0 from J; bases not matched to a gene: 5.

V usage is TRBV11-2 and J usage is TRBJ2-1, with a tentative D call TRBD2 (5 bases). V dropped 5 bases and J dropped 1 base, with 18 bases sitting between them. CDR3 length equals 17 residues. Germline V gene lookup returns CDR1 SGHAT and CDR2 FQNNGV. The DNA of the CDR3 is TGTGCCAGCAGCCGAGTTGGAGGTAGCGTATCCTACAATGAGCAGTTCTTC. This codes for CASSRVGGSVSYNEQFF.

This clone was observed a single time. The chain links TRBV11-2 to TRBJ1-3; possibly TRBD1 for D (6 bases). The CDR3 sequence is 18 residues long. The V end was cut by 5 bases, the J end by 0 bases, with 20 bases between. CDR1 and CDR2 from the germline V gene are SGHAT and FQNNGV. CDR3 loop: CASSPLGQSINSGNTIYF. Written as DNA, the CDR3 is TGTGCCAGCAGCCCCCTCGGACAGTCAATAAACTCTGGAAACACCATATATTTT.

This chain connects TRBV4-3 to TRBJ1-4; the D is unclear. CDR1 is LGHNA, CDR2 YSLEER, per germline. The V gene lost 0 bases and the J gene lost 6 bases, with 14 bases spanning the gap. This CDR3 is built from 16 residues. The CDR3 reads CASSQETRTGYEKLFF. Here the CDR3 DNA reads TGCGCCAGCAGCCAAGAGACTAGGACCGGTTATGAAAAACTGTTTTTT.

V is TRBV13 and J is TRBJ1-6, with D possibly being TRBD1 (6 bases). Trimming stripped 4 bases from V and 0 bases from J, with 16 bases between. Germline-derived CDR1 and CDR2 are PRHDT and FYEKMQ (reference sequence). This CDR3 contains 18 residues. The CDR3 region is CASSSYRDTSSYNSPLHF. The CDR3 DNA reads as TGTGCCAGCAGCTCATACCGGGACACGAGCTCCTATAATTCACCCCTCCACTTT.

This chain connects TRBV2 to TRBJ1-4, with D unresolved. Germline V lookup: CDR1 SNHLY, CDR2 FYNNEI. V was pared by 3 bases and J by 8 bases, with 13 bases between. The CDR3 loop spans 14 amino acids. In nucleotides, the CDR3 is TGTGCCAGCAGTGAGGGTCTCGATGGAGAAAAACTGTTTTTT. Protein: CASSEGLDGEKLFF.

The V and J genes are TRBV19 and TRBJ1-1; D is possibly TRBD1 (5 bases). Germline lookup yields CDR1 LNHDA and CDR2 SQIVND (reference sequence). The CDR3 extends over 15 amino acids. V was pared by 7 bases and J by 6 bases, with 21 bases between. CDR3 region: CASIKGSRAQAEAFF. The CDR3 DNA is TGTGCCAGTATAAAAGGGAGCAGGGCCCAAGCTGAAGCTTTCTTT.

This clone was seen a handful of times. This sequence joins TRBV25-1 and TRBJ1-2; no definite D call. The germline V gene encodes CDR1 MGHDK and CDR2 SYGVNS. The CDR3 has 12 amino acids. V shed 7 bases and J shed 6 bases, with 12 bases lying between them. The CDR3 loop is CASTGFLDGYTF. CDR3 DNA: TGTGCCAGCACGGGGTTCTTGGATGGCTACACCTTC.

The chain recombines TRBV4-1 with TRBJ1-3; D might be TRBD1 (5 bases). V was clipped by 1 base and J by 4 bases, with 20 bases between them. The CDR3 length is 18 residues. Per the germline V gene, CDR1 is MGHRA and CDR2 is YSYEKL. The CDR3 coding sequence is TGCGCCAGCAGCCAAGTACGGGTAGGGCAGGGTTCAGGAAACACCATATATTTT. It translates to CASSQVRVGQGSGNTIYF.

This rearrangement joins TRBV6-5 to TRBJ2-3; 9 bases fit TRBD2. The CDR3 is 15 residues long. Germline V lookup: CDR1 MNHEY, CDR2 SVGAGI. J was trimmed by 2 bases and V by 7 bases; bases with no gene match: 7. CDR3 loop: CASTGLAGTTDTQYF. The CDR3 bases are TGTGCCAGCACTGGGCTAGCGGGGACCACAGATACGCAGTATTTT.

The sample holds one count of this clone. This chain uses TRBV2 with TRBJ1-2, with a possible D match to TRBD1 (5 bases). Germline loops: CDR1 SNHLY, CDR2 FYNNEI. This CDR3 spans 13 amino acids. Trimming shortened V by 6 bases and J by 1 base, and 9 bases separated the two germline ends. CDR3 DNA: TGTGCCAGCAGCAAAGACAGTAACTATGGCTACACCTTC. Translated: CASSKDSNYGYTF.

The CDR3 region has the DNA TGTGCCAGCATCCCTATCAGGGGGATGAGCTACGAGCAGTACTTC. It encodes CASIPIRGMSYEQYF. The chain links TRBV2 to TRBJ2-7, with 7 bases that match TRBD1. The CDR3 covers 15 residues. Per the germline V gene, CDR1 is SNHLY and CDR2 is FYNNEI. V dropped 7 bases and J dropped 3; count of bases not matched to a gene: 12. Filled out from reference TRBV2 and TRBJ2-7, the complete variable domain reads EPEVTQTPSHQVTQMGQEVILRCVPISNHLYFYWYRQILGQKVEFLVSFYNNEISEKSEIFDDQFSVERPDGSNFTLKIRSTKLEDSAMYFCASIPIRGMSYEQYFGPGTRLTVT.

This chain links TRBV5-4 with TRBJ2-7, with 9 nucleotides matching TRBD1. In germline, CDR1 is SGHNT, CDR2 YYREEE (reference sequence). V lost 4 bases, J lost 1 base, and 6 bases stayed unmatched. The CDR3 contains 15 residues. CDR3 sequence reads: CASSPSGTGSYEQYF. For the CDR3, the DNA is TGTGCCAGCAGCCCGTCCGGGACAGGGTCCTACGAGCAGTACTTC.